The 21 T cell receptor beta chains in this list originate from one sample, sequenced in a study of CD4 T cells in lung cancer. Their recognized antigens are unknown. Mutant 27-mer peptides stimulated the PBMCs for more than ten days before restimulation with peptide-pulsed autologous B cells. After restimulation with peptide-pulsed B cells, live T cells secreting IFNgamma were sorted. For about 12 to 21 days, sorted cells were expanded at approximately 3 or 10 per well. TCRdb's table, derived via immunoSEQ multiplex PCR, lists solely in-frame clones and lacks some. The table records approximately 330 clones, 80% to 90% of them present only once. Material: a CD4+ T cell line or clone grown in culture. These receptors all come from a woman in her fifties or sixties with non-small cell lung cancer. Some clones in this sample may be carry-over from other donors' samples.

This chain joins TRBV19 and TRBJ1-5; no reliable D call. The germline V gene has CDR1 LNHDA and CDR2 SQIVND (reference sequence). The CDR3 runs 14 residues. The germline V and J ends were trimmed by 6 bases and 3 bases, with 12 bases remaining between them. The CDR3 here is CASRPGEINQPQHF. The CDR3 region has the DNA TGTGCCAGTAGACCCGGAGAAATCAATCAGCCCCAGCATTTT.

This clone was observed a few times. The CDR3 reads CASSASRTSGGGTDTQYF. DNA for the CDR3: TGTGCCAGCAGCGCCTCACGGACTAGCGGGGGGGGCACAGATACGCAGTATTTT. The J gene is TRBJ2-3, the V gene TRBV7-3, with 15 bases matching TRBD2. Trimming cost V 5 bases and J 1 base; bases outside gene matches: 7. CDR3 length: 18 amino acids. Germline loops: CDR1 SGHTA, CDR2 FQGTGA.

V and J are TRBV5-5 and TRBJ2-3; TRBD2 aligns across 15 bases. This CDR3 has 18 amino acids. With 4 bases clipped from V and 1 base from J, the junction kept 7 bases outside the gene matches. CDR1 and CDR2 (germline): SGHKS, YYEKEE (reference sequence). For the CDR3, the DNA is TGTGCCAGCAGCGCCTCACGGACTAGCGGGGGGGGCACAGATACGCAGTATTTT. Encoded protein: CASSASRTSGGGTDTQYF.

The CDR3 sequence: CASSSLTFSGRDSTDTQYF. CDR3 sequence (DNA): TGTGCCAGCAGTTCGTTGACTTTTAGCGGGAGAGATAGCACAGATACGCAGTATTTT. The chain has TRBV27 and TRBJ2-3; 9 nucleotides line up with TRBD2. Germline V gene data show CDR1 as MNHEY and CDR2 as SMNVEV (reference sequence). This CDR3 spans 19 amino acids. Trimming removed 4 bases from V and 0 bases from J; junction bases left unmatched: 14.

The table lists this clone with a count of one. V gene TRBV5-1 combines with J gene TRBJ2-7, with D maybe TRBD2 (6 bases). The CDR3 is made up of 15 amino acids. Germline assignment: CDR1 SGHRS and CDR2 YFSETQ. CDR3 coding DNA: TGCGCGAGCTTCCCCGTGGGGGGAGCCCCCTACGAGCAGTACTTC. Translating it yields CASFPVGGAPYEQYF.

V gene TRBV5-8 combines with J gene TRBJ1-3, with D unclear. Germline V gene data show CDR1 as SGHTS and CDR2 as YDEGEE. V lost 3 bases to trimming and J lost 0 bases, with 10 bases between them. CDR3 length equals 15 residues. The CDR3 region is CASSSHTSSGNTIYF. The CDR3 DNA is TGTGCCAGCAGCTCGCATACCAGCTCTGGAAACACCATATATTTT.

J is TRBJ1-2 and V is TRBV5-1, with D possibly matching TRBD1 (6 bases). Germline-derived CDR1 and CDR2 are SGHRS and YFSETQ. This CDR3 comprises 15 residues. The ends were cut back, 3 bases at V and 0 bases at J, with 12 bases in the middle. The chain's CDR3 is CASSSQQGANYGYTF. CDR3 DNA sequence: TGCGCCAGCAGCTCCCAACAGGGAGCTAACTATGGCTACACCTTC.

CDR3 in amino acids: CASSEGPSNGYTF. The CDR3, as DNA: TGTGCCAGCAGTGAAGGGCCGTCCAATGGCTACACCTTC. The chain uses TRBV6-1 and TRBJ1-2; the D is unclear. Trimming left V 1 base short and J 6 bases short, with 9 bases between. This CDR3 is 13 amino acids long. Germline V gives CDR1 MNHNS, CDR2 SASEGT.

The V call is TRBV6-6, the J call TRBJ2-5; D tentatively fits TRBD1 or TRBD2 (5 bases each). This CDR3 contains 15 residues. Per germline, CDR1 MNHNY and CDR2 SVGAGI (reference sequence). Trimming took off 6 bases at V and 2 bases at J, with 16 bases between the two ends. The CDR3 here is CASSGARDRQETQYF. The CDR3 DNA sequence: TGTGCCAGCAGCGGGGCCCGGGACCGACAAGAGACCCAGTACTTC.

The gene calls are TRBV5-4 and TRBJ1-4; TRBD1 is a possible D gene (5 bases). The CDR3 runs to 16 residues. V shed 3 bases and J shed 6 bases, with 18 bases lying between them. CDR1 and CDR2 (germline): SGHNT, YYREEE (reference sequence). CDR3 nucleotides: TGTGCCAGCAGCTCAATTAGGGAGACGGGGGATGAAAAACTGTTTTTT. This encodes CASSSIRETGDEKLFF.

The gene calls are TRBV27 and TRBJ1-5; D remains ambiguous. Germline V gives CDR1 MNHEY, CDR2 SMNVEV (reference sequence). The ends were cut back, 5 bases at V and 1 base at J, with 15 bases in the middle. The CDR3 loop spans 16 amino acids. CDR3 residues: CASSPRDVRSNQPQHF. The CDR3 DNA reads TGTGCCAGCAGTCCGAGGGATGTGAGGAGCAATCAGCCCCAGCATTTT.

The V call is TRBV6-5, the J call TRBJ1-2, with D uncertain. Trimming removed 2 bases at V and 0 bases at J, with 4 bases between. Germline CDR1 is MNHEY and CDR2 is SVGAGI. CDR3 size: 13 residues. The CDR3 DNA follows: TGTGCCAGCAGTTACGTCCCTAACTATGGCTACACCTTC. Its translation: CASSYVPNYGYTF.

The gene calls are TRBV4-3 and TRBJ1-1; no firm D call. V gave up 0 bases and J gave up 0 bases, with 14 bases separating them. The CDR3 runs to 17 residues. Per germline, CDR1 LGHNA and CDR2 YSLEER. The CDR3 loop reads CASSQEGRTIMNTEAFF. CDR3 DNA sequence: TGCGCCAGCAGCCAAGAAGGACGTACCATTATGAACACTGAAGCTTTCTTT.

The V gene is TRBV29-1, the J gene TRBJ1-1; D remains unclear. Germline V gives CDR1 SQVTM, CDR2 ANQGSEA. The CDR3 is 14 residues long. V lost 5 bases to trimming and J lost 1 base, with 14 bases between them. CDR3 protein: CSVLGRAQNTEAFF. The CDR3 bases are TGCAGCGTTTTAGGTCGGGCCCAGAACACTGAAGCTTTCTTT.

The chain uses TRBV6-5 and TRBJ2-7; D is undetermined. Germline lookup yields CDR1 MNHEY and CDR2 SVGAGI. Trimming cost V 4 bases and J 1 base, with 11 bases left between them. This CDR3 is 14 amino acids long. The CDR3 sequence is CASSLIGRSYEQYF. The DNA for the CDR3 is TGTGCCAGCAGTTTAATAGGAAGGTCCTACGAGCAGTACTTC.

This sequence joins TRBV28 and TRBJ2-7; 11 bases line up with TRBD2. The CDR3 is 17 residues long. CDR1 MDHEN and CDR2 SYDVKM come from the germline V gene. The V segment lost 6 bases and the J segment 3 bases; nucleotides outside the gene matches: 13. This chain's CDR3 is CASRGSSGRLKYYEQYF. The CDR3 coding sequence is TGTGCCAGCAGGGGGTCTAGCGGGAGGTTAAAATACTACGAGCAGTACTTC.

This clone showed up just once. The chain uses TRBV5-1 and TRBJ2-1; D remains ambiguous. This CDR3 is built from 11 residues. Looked up from germline, CDR1 is SGHRS and CDR2 is YFSETQ. With 0 bases removed from V and 14 bases from J, the gap between germline ends came to 9 bases. The CDR3 bases are TGCGCCAGCAGCTTGGGTGCAGGCGAGTTCTTC. Translating gives CASSLGAGEFF.

The chain is built from TRBV18 and TRBJ2-7; D is unclear. Trimming shortened V by 0 bases and J by 2 bases, and 11 bases separated the two germline ends. The germline gives CDR1 KGHSH, CDR2 LQKENI. The CDR3 has 15 residues. The CDR3 DNA reads TGTGCCAGCTCACCACCCCACAGTGACCCCTACGAGCAGTACTTC. Translating it yields CASSPPHSDPYEQYF.

For the CDR3, the DNA is TGTGCCAACGATGTTTCAGGGGGGGGACAAGAGACCCAGTACTTC. It encodes CANDVSGGGQETQYF. The chain carries TRBV2 and TRBJ2-5; D assignment may be TRBD1 or TRBD2 (7 bases each). Trimming removed 10 bases from V and 2 bases from J, with 20 bases in between. The CDR3 sequence is 15 residues long. CDR1 is SNHLY, CDR2 FYNNEI, per germline.

The chain links TRBV7-2 to TRBJ2-6; D remains unclear. The CDR3 is 9 amino acids. Germline assignment: CDR1 SGHTA and CDR2 FQGNSA. V was trimmed by 5 bases and J by 18 bases, leaving 8 bases between them. For the CDR3, the DNA is TGTGCCAGCAGCGCCTCACGGACTTTC. Its protein product is CASSASRTF.

J is TRBJ2-3 and V is TRBV6-5; no firm D call. The CDR3 is 13 amino acids. Germline CDR1 MNHEY, CDR2 SVGAGI. Trimming took off 5 bases at V and 6 bases at J, with 12 bases between the two ends. The CDR3 sequence: CASSQSGLDTQYF. CDR3 nucleotide sequence: TGTGCCAGCAGTCAGAGTGGGTTGGATACGCAGTATTTT.